The clone carrying this TCR beta chain was recorded only once. The data are from a study of patients and donors after allogeneic stem cell transplantation. TCRdb passed the RT-PCR reads through MiXCR, listing each CDR3 protein once. Found here are about 74,000 distinct CDR3 sequences, approximately 26% of them singletons; the top ten hold approximately 25%. The CDR3 consists of 13 residues. After removal of 0 bases from V and 8 bases from J, the junction contained 6 bases not matched to a gene. Germline values: CDR1 GTSNPN, CDR2 SVGIG (reference sequence). This receptor was obtained from a human donor who was either an allogeneic HSCT recipient or a stem cell or donor lymphocyte infusion donor (not recorded which). It is not recorded whose cells these are; they may come from a transplant donor. The V and J genes are TRBV30 and TRBJ2-5, with 7 bases matching TRBD1. Material: blood, either unsorted or a sorted T cell fraction (not recorded which). CDR3 loop: CAWSVMGQRTQYF. CDR3 DNA sequence: TGTGCCTGGAGTGTAATGGGACAGCGAACCCAGTACTTC.